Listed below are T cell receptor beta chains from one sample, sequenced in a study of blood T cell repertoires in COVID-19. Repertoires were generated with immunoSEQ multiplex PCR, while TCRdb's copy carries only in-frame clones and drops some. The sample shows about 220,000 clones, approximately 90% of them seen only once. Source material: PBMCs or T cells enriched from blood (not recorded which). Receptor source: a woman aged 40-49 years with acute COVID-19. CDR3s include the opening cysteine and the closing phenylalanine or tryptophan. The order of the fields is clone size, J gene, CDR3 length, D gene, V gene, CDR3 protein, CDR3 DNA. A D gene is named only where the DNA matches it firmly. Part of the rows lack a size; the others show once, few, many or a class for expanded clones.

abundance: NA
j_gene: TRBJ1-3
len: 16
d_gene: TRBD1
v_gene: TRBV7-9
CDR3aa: CASSLASTGAGNTIYF
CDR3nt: TGTGCCAGCAGCTTAGCCTCGACAGGGGCTGGAAACACCATATATTTT

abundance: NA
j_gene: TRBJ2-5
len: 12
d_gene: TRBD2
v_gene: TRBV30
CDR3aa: CASVAGEETQYF
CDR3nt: TGTGCCTCGGTAGCGGGGGAAGAGACCCAGTACTTC

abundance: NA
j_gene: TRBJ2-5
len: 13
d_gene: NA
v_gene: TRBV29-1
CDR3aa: CSVGRTTQETQYF
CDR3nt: TGCAGCGTTGGAAGGACTACACAAGAGACCCAGTACTTC

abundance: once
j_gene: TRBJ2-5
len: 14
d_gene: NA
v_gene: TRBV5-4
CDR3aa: CASSLRHPQETQYF
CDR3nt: TGTGCCAGCAGCTTGCGACACCCCCAAGAGACCCAGTACTTC

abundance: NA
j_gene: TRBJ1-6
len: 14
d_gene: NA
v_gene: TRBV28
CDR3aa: CASSLQGSNSPLHF
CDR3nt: TGTGCCAGCAGTTTGCAGGGATCAAATTCACCCCTCCACTTT

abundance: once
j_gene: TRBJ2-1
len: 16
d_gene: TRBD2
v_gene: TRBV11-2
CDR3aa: CASSLGASGSFDEQFF
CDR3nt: TGTGCCAGCAGCTTAGGAGCTAGCGGGAGTTTCGATGAGCAGTTCTTC

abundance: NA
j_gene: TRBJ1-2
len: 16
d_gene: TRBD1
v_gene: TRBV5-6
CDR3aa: CASSLTQGARVNGYTF
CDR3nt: TGTGCCAGCAGCTTAACGCAGGGGGCGAGAGTAAATGGCTACACCTTC

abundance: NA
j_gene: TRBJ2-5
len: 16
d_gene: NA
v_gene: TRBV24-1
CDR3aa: CATSDQAAGSKETQYF
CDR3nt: TGTGCCACCAGTGACCAAGCCGCAGGGTCGAAGGAGACCCAGTACTTC

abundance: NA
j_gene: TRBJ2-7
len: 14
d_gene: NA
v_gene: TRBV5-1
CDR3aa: CASSGGALSYEQYF
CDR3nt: TGCGCCAGCAGCGGGGGGGCCCTATCCTACGAGCAGTACTTC

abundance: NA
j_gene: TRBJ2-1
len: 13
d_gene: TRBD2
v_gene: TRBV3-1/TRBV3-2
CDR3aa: CASSLLAGEEQFF
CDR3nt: TGTGCCAGCAGCCTACTAGCGGGAGAAGAGCAGTTCTTC

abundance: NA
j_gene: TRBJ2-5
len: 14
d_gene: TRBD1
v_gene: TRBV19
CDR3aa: CASSEGTGEKTQYF
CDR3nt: TGTGCCAGTAGCGAGGGGACAGGGGAAAAGACCCAGTACTTC

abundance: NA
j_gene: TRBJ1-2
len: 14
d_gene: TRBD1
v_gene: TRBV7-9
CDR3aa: CASSLADRRYGYTF
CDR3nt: TGTGCCAGCAGCTTAGCGGACAGGAGATATGGCTACACCTTC

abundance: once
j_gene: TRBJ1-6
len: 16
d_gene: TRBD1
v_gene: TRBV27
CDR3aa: CASRARTGGNNSPLHF
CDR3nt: TGTGCCAGCAGAGCCCGGACAGGGGGCAATAATTCACCCCTCCACTTT

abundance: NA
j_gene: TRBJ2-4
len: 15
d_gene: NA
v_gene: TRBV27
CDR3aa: CASSPRRLAKNIQYF
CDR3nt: TGTGCCAGCAGCCCAAGGAGACTAGCCAAAAACATTCAGTACTTC

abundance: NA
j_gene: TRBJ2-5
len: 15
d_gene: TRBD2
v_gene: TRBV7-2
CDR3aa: CASSIWTSGGETQYF
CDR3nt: TGTGCCAGCAGCATTTGGACTAGCGGGGGAGAGACCCAGTACTTC

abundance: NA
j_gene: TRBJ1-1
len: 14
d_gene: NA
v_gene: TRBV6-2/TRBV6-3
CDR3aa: CASSYTGKGTEAFF
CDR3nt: TGTGCCAGCAGTTACACAGGGAAGGGCACTGAAGCTTTCTTT

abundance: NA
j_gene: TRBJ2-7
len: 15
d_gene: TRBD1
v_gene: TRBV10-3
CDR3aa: CAISESGQASYEQYF
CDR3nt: TGTGCCATCAGTGAGTCGGGACAGGCCTCCTACGAGCAGTACTTC

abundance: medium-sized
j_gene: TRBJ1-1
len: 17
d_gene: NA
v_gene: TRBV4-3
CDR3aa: CASSQRRGRGLDTEAFF
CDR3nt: TGCGCCAGCAGCCAACGGCGGGGGAGGGGCCTGGACACTGAAGCTTTCTTT

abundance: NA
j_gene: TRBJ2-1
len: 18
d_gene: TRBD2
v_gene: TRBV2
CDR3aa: CASSVQKVAGPNYNEQFF
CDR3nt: TGTGCCAGCAGCGTCCAGAAGGTAGCGGGGCCGAACTACAATGAGCAGTTCTTC

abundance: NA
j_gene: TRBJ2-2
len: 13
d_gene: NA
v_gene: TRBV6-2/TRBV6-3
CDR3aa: CASSRQVPGELFF
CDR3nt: TGTGCCAGCAGCAGACAGGTTCCCGGGGAGCTGTTTTTT

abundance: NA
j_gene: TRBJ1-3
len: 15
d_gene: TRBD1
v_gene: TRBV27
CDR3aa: CASRAGTASGNTIYF
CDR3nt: TGTGCCAGCAGGGCAGGGACAGCCTCTGGAAACACCATATATTTT

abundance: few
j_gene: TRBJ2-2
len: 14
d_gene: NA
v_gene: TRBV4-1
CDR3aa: CASSQESRTGELFF
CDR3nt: TGCGCCAGCAGCCAAGAGTCCCGCACCGGGGAGCTGTTTTTT

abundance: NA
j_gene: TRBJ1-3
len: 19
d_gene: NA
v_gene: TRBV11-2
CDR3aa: CASSLVSTVLTLSGNTIYF
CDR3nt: TGTGCCAGCAGCTTAGTTTCGACTGTTCTAACGCTCTCTGGAAACACCATATATTTT

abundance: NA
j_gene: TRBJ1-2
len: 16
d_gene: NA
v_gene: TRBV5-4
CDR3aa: CASSSLTSGRAGGYTF
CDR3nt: TGTGCCAGCAGCTCCCTTACCTCGGGCAGGGCTGGTGGCTACACCTTC

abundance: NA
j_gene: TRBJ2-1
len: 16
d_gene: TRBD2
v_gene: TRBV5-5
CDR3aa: CASSSRQRGGLGEQFF
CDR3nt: TGTGCCAGCAGCTCCCGACAGCGGGGGGGCCTAGGTGAGCAGTTCTTC

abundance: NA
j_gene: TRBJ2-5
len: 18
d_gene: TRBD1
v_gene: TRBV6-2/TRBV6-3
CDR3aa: CASSFQVRGQGLLETQYF
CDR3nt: TGTGCCAGCAGTTTTCAAGTCCGGGGACAGGGTCTCCTGGAGACCCAGTACTTC

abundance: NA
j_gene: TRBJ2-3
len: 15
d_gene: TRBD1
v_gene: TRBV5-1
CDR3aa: CASSRDSPSTDTQYF
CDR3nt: TGCGCCAGCAGCCGGGACAGCCCTAGCACAGATACGCAGTATTTT

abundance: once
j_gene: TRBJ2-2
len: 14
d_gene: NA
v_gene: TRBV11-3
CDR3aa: CASSLVTNTGELFF
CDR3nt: TGTGCCAGCAGCTTAGTAACTAACACCGGGGAGCTGTTTTTT

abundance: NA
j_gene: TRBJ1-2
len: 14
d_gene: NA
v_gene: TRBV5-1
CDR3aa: CASTLDRANYGYTF
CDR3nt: TGCGCCAGCACCTTGGACAGAGCTAACTATGGCTACACCTTC

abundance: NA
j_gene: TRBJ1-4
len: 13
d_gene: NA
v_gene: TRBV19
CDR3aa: CASSIARGEKLFF
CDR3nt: TGTGCCAGTAGTATAGCCAGGGGTGAAAAACTGTTTTTT

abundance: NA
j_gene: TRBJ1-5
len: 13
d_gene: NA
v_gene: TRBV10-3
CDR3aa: CAISETTGWPQHF
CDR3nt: TGTGCCATCAGTGAGACCACCGGGTGGCCCCAGCATTTT

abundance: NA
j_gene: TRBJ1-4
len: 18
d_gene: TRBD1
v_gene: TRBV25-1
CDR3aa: CASSEISGTDATNEKLFF
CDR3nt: TGTGCCAGCAGTGAGATATCCGGGACAGATGCAACTAATGAAAAACTGTTTTTT

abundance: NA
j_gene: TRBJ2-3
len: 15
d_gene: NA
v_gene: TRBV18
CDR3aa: CASSPLLRVADTQYF
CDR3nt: TGTGCCAGCTCACCGCTTTTACGGGTAGCAGATACGCAGTATTTT

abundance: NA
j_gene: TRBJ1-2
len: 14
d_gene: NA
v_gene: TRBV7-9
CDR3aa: CASSPSVLNYGYTF
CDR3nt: TGTGCCAGCAGCCCATCAGTCCTTAACTATGGCTACACCTTC

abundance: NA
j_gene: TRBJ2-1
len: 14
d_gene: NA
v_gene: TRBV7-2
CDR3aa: CASSLGGVVNEQFF
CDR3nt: TGTGCCAGCAGCTTAGGGGGAGTGGTTAATGAGCAGTTCTTC

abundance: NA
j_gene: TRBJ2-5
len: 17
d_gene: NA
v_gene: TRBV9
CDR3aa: CASSVGFEGGQGETQYF
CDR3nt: TGTGCCAGCAGCGTAGGGTTTGAGGGGGGGCAGGGAGAGACCCAGTACTTC

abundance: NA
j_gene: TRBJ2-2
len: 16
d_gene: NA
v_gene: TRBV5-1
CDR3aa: CASSLTGQSSTGELFF
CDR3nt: TGCGCCAGCAGCTTGACAGGGCAAAGTAGCACAGGGGAGCTGTTTTTT

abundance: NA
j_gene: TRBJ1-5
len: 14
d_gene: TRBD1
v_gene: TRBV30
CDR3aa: CAWSAGTGDQPQHF
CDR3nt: TGTGCCTGGAGTGCCGGGACAGGAGATCAGCCCCAGCATTTT